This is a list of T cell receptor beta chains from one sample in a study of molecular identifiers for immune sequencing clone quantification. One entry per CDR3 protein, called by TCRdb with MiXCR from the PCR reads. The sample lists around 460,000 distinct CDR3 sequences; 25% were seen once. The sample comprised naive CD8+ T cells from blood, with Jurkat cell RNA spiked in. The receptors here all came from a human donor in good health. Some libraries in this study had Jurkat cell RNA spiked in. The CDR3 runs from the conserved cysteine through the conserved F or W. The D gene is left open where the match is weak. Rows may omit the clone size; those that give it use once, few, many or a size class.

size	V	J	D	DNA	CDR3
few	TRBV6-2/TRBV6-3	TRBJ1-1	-	TGTGCCAGCAGTTACTCAATTCGGGGGGCATGGACTGAAGCTTTCTTT	CASSYSIRGAWTEAFF
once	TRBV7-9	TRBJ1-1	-	TGTGCCAGCAGCCGAGACGGGGAGAACACTGAAGCTTTCTTT	CASSRDGENTEAFF
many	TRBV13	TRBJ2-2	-	TGTGCCAGCAGCTTCGATGGTTCCGTTATCGCCGGGGAGCTGTTTTTT	CASSFDGSVIAGELFF
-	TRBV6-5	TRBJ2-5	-	TGTGCCAGCAGTACCGGGACGTGGTACCAAGAGACCCAGTACTTC	CASSTGTWYQETQYF
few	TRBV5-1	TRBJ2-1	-	TGCGCCAGCAGCTTGGCCACGGGGGACCCCTACAATGAGCAGTTCTTC	CASSLATGDPYNEQFF
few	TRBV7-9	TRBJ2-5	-	TGTGCCAGCAGCTTTACCGGGAGAGAGGAGACCCAGTACTTC	CASSFTGREETQYF
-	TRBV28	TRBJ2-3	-	TGTGCCAGCAGTTTATCCACAGCGGCAGGGGTCCGCCCAGATACGCAGTATTTT	CASSLSTAAGVRPDTQYF
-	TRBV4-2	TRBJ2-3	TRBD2	TGTGCCAGCAGCCAAGATCCCACTAGCGGCAACACAGATACGCAGTATTTT	CASSQDPTSGNTDTQYF
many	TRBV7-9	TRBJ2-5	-	TGTGCCAGCAGCTCTCGGACTGGAGAGACCCAGTACTTC	CASSSRTGETQYF
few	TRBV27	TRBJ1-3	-	TGTGCCAGCAGTTCTGGGGGAAACACCATATATTTT	CASSSGGNTIYF
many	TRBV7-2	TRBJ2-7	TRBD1	TGTGCCAGCAGCTTGGACAGGGGTGACGAGCAGTACTTC	CASSLDRGDEQYF
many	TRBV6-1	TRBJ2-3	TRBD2	TGTGCCAGCACCCCGGGCCCCTGGTTAGAGCGGGAGCTCACAGATACGCAGTATTTT	CASTPGPWLERELTDTQYF
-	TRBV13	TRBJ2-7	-	TGTGCCAGCAGCTTAGGGCCGGTGGGGGACGAGCAGTACTTC	CASSLGPVGDEQYF
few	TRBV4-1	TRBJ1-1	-	TGCGCCAGCAGCCAAAATAAAGACTGGGGAGGCCTGGTTTTCTTT	CASSQNKDWGGLVFF
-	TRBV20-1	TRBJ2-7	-	TGCAGTGGGGGGGATCTGGCCGAGCGGTACTTC	CSGGDLAERYF
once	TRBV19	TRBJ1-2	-	TGTGCTAGTCGCCCTGGGGGGGGAACCTATGGCTACACCTTC	CASRPGGGTYGYTF
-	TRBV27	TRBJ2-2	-	TGTGCCAGCAGTATCCCGTACACCGGGGAGCTGTTTTTT	CASSIPYTGELFF
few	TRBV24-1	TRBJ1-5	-	TGTGCTGGCCGGGAGCGGCATTTT	CAGRERHF
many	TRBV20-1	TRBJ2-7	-	TGCAGTGCTAGAGCAGGGTACTCCTCCTACGAGCAGTACTTC	CSARAGYSSYEQYF
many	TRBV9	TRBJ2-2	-	TGTGCCAGCACGGGTTTCACCGGGGAGCTGTTTTTT	CASTGFTGELFF
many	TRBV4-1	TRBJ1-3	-	TGCGCCAGCAGCCAAGATATTGGCAGGGGAAACACCATATATTTT	CASSQDIGRGNTIYF
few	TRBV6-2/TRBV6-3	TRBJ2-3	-	TGTGCCAGCATAGATCCCACAGAATACAACACAGATACGCAGTATTTT	CASIDPTEYNTDTQYF
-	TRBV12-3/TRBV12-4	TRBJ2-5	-	TGTGCCAGCAGTGCACTACTGTACCAAGAGACCCAGTACTTC	CASSALLYQETQYF
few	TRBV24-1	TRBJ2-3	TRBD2	TGTGCCACCAGTGACCCTACTAGCGGCCCCACAGATACGCAGTATTTT	CATSDPTSGPTDTQYF
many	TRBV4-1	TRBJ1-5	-	TGCGCCAGCAGCCAAGGAAACCTTCCAAATCAGCCCCAGCATTTT	CASSQGNLPNQPQHF
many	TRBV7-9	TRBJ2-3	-	TGTGCCAGCAGCCAACTATCATCTCGGGATACGCAGTATTTT	CASSQLSSRDTQYF
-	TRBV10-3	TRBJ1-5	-	TGTGCCATCAATGACCCGCCAGGTAATCAGCCCCAGCATTTT	CAINDPPGNQPQHF
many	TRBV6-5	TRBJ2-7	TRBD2	TGTGCCAGCAGTAAAGGACTAGCGGGAGTCGAGCAGTACTTC	CASSKGLAGVEQYF
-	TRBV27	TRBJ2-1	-	TGTGCCAGCAGTTTTCGGAGTGACCCAAAGAAGGAGTTCTTC	CASSFRSDPKKEFF
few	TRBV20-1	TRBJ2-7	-	TGCAGTGCTGGAGATCCAGGACAATCCGTTTACGAGCAGTACTTC	CSAGDPGQSVYEQYF
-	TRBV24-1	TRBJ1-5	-	TGTGCTACCAGTGATTCGGATCACCCCCAGCATTTT	CATSDSDHPQHF
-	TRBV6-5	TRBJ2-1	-	TGTGCCAGCAGGGAACCTCTAGGGGACAATGAGCAGTTCTTC	CASREPLGDNEQFF
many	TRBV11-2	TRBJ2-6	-	TGTGCCAGCACCCTCCATAGCTCTGGGGCCAACGTCCTGACTTTC	CASTLHSSGANVLTF
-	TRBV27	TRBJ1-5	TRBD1	TGTGCCAGCAGTTTAGGGACAGCCAATCAGCCCCAGCATTTT	CASSLGTANQPQHF
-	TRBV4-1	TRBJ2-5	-	TGCGCCAGCAGCCAAGTGGCAGGGGCCCTCCTGCGGCCCCAGTACTTC	CASSQVAGALLRPQYF
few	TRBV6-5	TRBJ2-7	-	TGTGCCAGCATTACCCCCCGTAACTCCTGGGACGAGCAGTACTTC	CASITPRNSWDEQYF
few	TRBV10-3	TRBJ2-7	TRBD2	TGTGCCATCAGTGGTAGCGGGAGGGCCCACGAGCAGTACTTC	CAISGSGRAHEQYF
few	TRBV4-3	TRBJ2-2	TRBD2	TGCGCCAGCAGCCAAGATGTAGCGGGGTACACCGGGGAGCTGTTTTTT	CASSQDVAGYTGELFF
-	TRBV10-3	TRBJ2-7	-	TGTGCCATCAGATCAACAGGGGGGGAGATCGAGCAGTACTTC	CAIRSTGGEIEQYF
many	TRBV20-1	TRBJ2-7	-	TGCAGTGCTACAAAGACGGACGAGGAAAACGAGCAGTACTTC	CSATKTDEENEQYF
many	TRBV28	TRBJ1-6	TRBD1	TGTGCCAGCAGTTCGACAGGGACTAATTCACCCCTCCACTTT	CASSSTGTNSPLHF
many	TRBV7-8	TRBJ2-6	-	TGTGCCAGCAGCTTGCGACGGAACTCTGGGGCCAACGTCCTGACTTTC	CASSLRRNSGANVLTF
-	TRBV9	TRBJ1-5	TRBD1	TGTGCCAGCAGCCGGGGGGGGCAGGGGGGTCAGCCCCAGCATTTT	CASSRGGQGGQPQHF
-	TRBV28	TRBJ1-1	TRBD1	TGTGCCAGCCGTAGGAGACAGGGGGCTAGGAACACTGAAGCTTTCTTT	CASRRRQGARNTEAFF
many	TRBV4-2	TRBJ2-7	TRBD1	TGTGCCAGCAGGGGGACAGGTGCCTACGAGCAGTACTTC	CASRGTGAYEQYF
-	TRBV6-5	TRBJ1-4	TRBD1	TGTGTCAGCAGACAGACCGGGACAGGGATTCTGCGGTACGAAAAACTGTTTTTT	CVSRQTGTGILRYEKLFF
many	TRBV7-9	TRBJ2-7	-	TGTGCCAGCAGCTTAGAGAGCCCGGGGGACTACGAGCAGTACTTC	CASSLESPGDYEQYF
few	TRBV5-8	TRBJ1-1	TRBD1	TGTGCCAGCAGCGCTAACCAGGGGGCGCGGACTGAAGCTTTCTTT	CASSANQGARTEAFF
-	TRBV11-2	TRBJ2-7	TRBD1	TGTGCCAGCCGCCGCACAGGGGGCGAGCAGTGCTTC	CASRRTGGEQCF
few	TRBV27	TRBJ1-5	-	TGTGCCTGCAGTTTCGGGATAAATCAGCCCCAGCATTTT	CACSFGINQPQHF